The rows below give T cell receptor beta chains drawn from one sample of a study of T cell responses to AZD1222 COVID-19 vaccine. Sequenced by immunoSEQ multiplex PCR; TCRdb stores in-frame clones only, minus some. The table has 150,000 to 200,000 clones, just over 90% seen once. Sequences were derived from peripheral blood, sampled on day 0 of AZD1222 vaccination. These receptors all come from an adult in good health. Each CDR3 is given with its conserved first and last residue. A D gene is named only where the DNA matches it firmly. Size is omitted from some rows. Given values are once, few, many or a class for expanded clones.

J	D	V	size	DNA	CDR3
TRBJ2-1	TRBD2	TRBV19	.	TGTGCCAGTAGCCAGGAGGGGACTAGCGGGGTGCGTAATGAGCAGTTCTTC	CASSQEGTSGVRNEQFF
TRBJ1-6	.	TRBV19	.	TGTGCCAGTACCCCTCGCCGGGACCTCAATTCACCCCTCCACTTT	CASTPRRDLNSPLHF
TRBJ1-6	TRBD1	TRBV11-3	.	TGTGCCAGCAGCCCTGGGACAGCTAACAACCAGAATTCACCCCTCCACTTT	CASSPGTANNQNSPLHF
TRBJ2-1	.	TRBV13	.	TGTGCCAGCAGCAAGAGAAGGGGACTCCCAGCCAATGAGCAGTTCTTC	CASSKRRGLPANEQFF
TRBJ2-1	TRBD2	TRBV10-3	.	TGTGCCATCGGGAGGGGTAGAAACAATGAGCAGTTCTTC	CAIGRGRNNEQFF
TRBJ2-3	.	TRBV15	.	TGTGCCACCAGCAGACCCCAGGGGTGGGGAGATACGCAGTATTTT	CATSRPQGWGDTQYF
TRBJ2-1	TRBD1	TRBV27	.	TGTGCCAGCAGTTTTATTGGGGGACAGGGAACCAATGAGCAGTTCTTC	CASSFIGGQGTNEQFF
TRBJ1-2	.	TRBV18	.	TGTGCCAGCTCACAGACAGGAATTAGGGGCTACACCTTC	CASSQTGIRGYTF
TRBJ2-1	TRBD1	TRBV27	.	TGTGCCAGCAGTTTAACAGGGGCGCGCTCCTACAATGAGCAGTTCTTC	CASSLTGARSYNEQFF
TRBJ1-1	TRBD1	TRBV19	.	TGTGCCAGTAGACAGGGGAGCACTGAAGCTTTCTTT	CASRQGSTEAFF
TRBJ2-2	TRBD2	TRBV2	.	TGTGCCAGCAGTCCGCATAGGCTAGCGGGGACCGGGGAGCTGTTTTTT	CASSPHRLAGTGELFF
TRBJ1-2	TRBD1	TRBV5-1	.	TGCGCCAGCAGCCAGGGGACAGCAGTTTACACCTTC	CASSQGTAVYTF
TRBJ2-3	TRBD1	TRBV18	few	TGTGCCAGCTCAACCGACAGGGGGGCGACAGATACGCAGTATTTT	CASSTDRGATDTQYF
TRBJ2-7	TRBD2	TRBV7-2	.	TGTGCCAGCAGCTTAGTTAGCGGGAGTACCTACGAGCAGTACTTC	CASSLVSGSTYEQYF
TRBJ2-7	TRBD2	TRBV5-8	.	TGTGCCAGCAGCCCCGGGCGCGGGAGGGGGTACGAGCAGTACTTC	CASSPGRGRGYEQYF
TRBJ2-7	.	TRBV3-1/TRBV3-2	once	TGTGCCAGCGCCTGGGCTCCTCACTACGAGCAGTACTTC	CASAWAPHYEQYF
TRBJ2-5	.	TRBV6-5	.	TGTGCCAGCAGTTATCAGGGCCCCGAGGCAGAGACCCAGTACTTC	CASSYQGPEAETQYF
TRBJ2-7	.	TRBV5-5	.	TGTGCCAGCAGCTTGCTCCGCGACTCCTACGAGCAGTACTTC	CASSLLRDSYEQYF
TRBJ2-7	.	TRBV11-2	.	TGTGCCAGCAGTCCTAAAAGCGGGTTAAGCTACGAGCAGTACTTC	CASSPKSGLSYEQYF
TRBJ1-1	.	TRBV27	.	TGTGCCAGCAAATGGCCAGGGAATACTGAAGCTTTCTTT	CASKWPGNTEAFF
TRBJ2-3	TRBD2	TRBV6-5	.	TGTGCCAGCAGTACGCGGGGGGGCGGAACAGATACGCAGTATTTT	CASSTRGGGTDTQYF
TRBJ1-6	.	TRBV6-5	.	TGTGCCAGCAGAAACACCCAGGATTCACCCCTCCACTTT	CASRNTQDSPLHF
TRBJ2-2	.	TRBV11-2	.	TGTGCCAGCAAGGGTTTACCGGGCTTGAACACCGGGGAGCTGTTTTTT	CASKGLPGLNTGELFF
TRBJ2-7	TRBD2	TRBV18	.	TGTGCCAGCTCAACGACGGCCCCCAGCCTAGCGGGTAGTCTCTACGAGCAGTACTTC	CASSTTAPSLAGSLYEQYF
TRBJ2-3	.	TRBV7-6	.	TGTGCCAGCAGCTTAGGGTGGGCGATCGGAGATACGCAGTATTTT	CASSLGWAIGDTQYF
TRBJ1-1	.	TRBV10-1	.	TGCGCCAGCAGTGAGAGGGACCTCGGGGTTCGTCGCCGTGAAGCTTTCTTT	CASSERDLGVRRREAFF
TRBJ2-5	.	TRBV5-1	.	TGCGCCAGCAGCTTGGGGGTCCAAGAGACCCAGTACTTC	CASSLGVQETQYF
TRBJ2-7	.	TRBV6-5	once	TGTGCCAGCAACACCGCTTGGGAGCAGTACTTC	CASNTAWEQYF